The clone carrying this TCR beta chain came up once. Its specificity is unknown. This entry belongs to a study of T cell responses to AZD1222 COVID-19 vaccine. Overall study results and limits: Most donors were white British and more were female, and clonal diversity was possibly underestimated. Variant regions that are unmutated are reportedly the target of nearly half of spike-specific TCRs.

Measured with immunoSEQ multiplex PCR; TCRdb has only the in-frame clones, and not every one. The table lists 100,000 to 150,000 clones, 90% of them singletons. The sequencing used peripheral blood, collected on day 0 of MenACWY control vaccination. The receptor was derived from an adult in good health.

CDR3 protein: CASSLVSFSGRMSYEQYF. In nucleotides, the CDR3 is TGTGCCAGCAGCTTAGTATCCTTCTCGGGTAGGATGTCCTACGAGCAGTACTTC. The chain uses TRBV7-9 and TRBJ2-7; D unclear. Deletions cut 1 base from V and 1 base from J, with 20 bases between. The CDR3 consists of 18 residues. Per the germline V gene, CDR1 is SEHNR and CDR2 is FQNEAQ (reference sequence).